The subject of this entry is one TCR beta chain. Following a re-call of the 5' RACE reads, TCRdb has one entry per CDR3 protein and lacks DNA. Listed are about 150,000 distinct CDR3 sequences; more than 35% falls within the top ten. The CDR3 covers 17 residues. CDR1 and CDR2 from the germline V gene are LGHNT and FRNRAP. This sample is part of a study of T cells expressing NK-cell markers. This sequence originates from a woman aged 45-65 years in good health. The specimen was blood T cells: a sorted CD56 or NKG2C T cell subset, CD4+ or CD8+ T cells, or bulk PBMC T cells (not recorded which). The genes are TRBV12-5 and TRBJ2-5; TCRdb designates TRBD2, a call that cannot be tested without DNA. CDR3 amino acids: CASGQPGLAGGQETQYF.